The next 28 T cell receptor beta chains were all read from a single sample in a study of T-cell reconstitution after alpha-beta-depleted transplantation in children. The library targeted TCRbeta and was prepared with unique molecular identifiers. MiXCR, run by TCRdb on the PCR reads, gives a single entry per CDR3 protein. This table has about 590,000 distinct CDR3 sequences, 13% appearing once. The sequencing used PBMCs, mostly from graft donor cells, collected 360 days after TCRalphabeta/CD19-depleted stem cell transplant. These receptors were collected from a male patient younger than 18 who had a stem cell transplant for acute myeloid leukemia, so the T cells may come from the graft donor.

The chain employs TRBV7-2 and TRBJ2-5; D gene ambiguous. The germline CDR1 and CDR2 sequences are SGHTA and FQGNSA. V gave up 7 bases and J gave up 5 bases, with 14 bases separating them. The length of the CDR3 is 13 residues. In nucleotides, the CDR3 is TGTGCCAGCACTCGTGTATTTGGGGAGACCCAGTACTTC. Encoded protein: CASTRVFGETQYF. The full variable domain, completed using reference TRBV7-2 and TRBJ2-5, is GAGVSQSPSNKVTEKGKDVELRCDPISGHTALYWYRQSLGQGLEFLIYFQGNSAPDKSGLPSDRFSAERTGGSVSTLTIQRTQQEDSAVYLCASTRVFGETQYFGPGTRLLVL.

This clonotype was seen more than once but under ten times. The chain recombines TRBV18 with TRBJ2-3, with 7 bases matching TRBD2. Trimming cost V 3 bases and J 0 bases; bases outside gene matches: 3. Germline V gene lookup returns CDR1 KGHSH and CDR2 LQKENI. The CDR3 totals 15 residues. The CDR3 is CASSPPGRSTDTQYF. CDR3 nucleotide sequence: TGTGCCAGCTCACCCCCCGGGAGGAGCACAGATACGCAGTATTTT.

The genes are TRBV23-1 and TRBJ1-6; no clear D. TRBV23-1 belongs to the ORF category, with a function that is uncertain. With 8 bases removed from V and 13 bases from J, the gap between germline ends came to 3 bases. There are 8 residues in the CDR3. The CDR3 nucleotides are TGCGCCAGCTTTCCCCTCCACTTT. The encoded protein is CASFPLHF.

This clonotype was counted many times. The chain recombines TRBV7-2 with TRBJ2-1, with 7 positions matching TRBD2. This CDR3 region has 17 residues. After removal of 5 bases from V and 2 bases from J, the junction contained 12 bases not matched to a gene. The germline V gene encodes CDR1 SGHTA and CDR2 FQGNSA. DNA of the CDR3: TGTGCCAGCAGCCCGCTGATGGCGGGAGACGCCTACAATGAGCAGTTCTTC. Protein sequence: CASSPLMAGDAYNEQFF.

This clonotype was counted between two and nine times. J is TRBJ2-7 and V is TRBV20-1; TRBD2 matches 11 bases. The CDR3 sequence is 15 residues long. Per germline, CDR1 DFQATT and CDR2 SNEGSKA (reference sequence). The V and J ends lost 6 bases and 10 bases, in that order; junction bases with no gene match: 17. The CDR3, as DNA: TGCAGTGCGATTAGTAGCGGGAGGGCCCAAGGGGCCCAGTACTTC. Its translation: CSAISSGRAQGAQYF.

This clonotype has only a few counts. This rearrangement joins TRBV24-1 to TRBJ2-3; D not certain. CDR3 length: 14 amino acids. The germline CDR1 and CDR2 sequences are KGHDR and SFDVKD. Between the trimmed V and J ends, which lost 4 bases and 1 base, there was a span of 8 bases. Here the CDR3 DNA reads TGTGCCACCAGTGAATTGACCCGCACAGATACGCAGTATTTT. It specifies CATSELTRTDTQYF.

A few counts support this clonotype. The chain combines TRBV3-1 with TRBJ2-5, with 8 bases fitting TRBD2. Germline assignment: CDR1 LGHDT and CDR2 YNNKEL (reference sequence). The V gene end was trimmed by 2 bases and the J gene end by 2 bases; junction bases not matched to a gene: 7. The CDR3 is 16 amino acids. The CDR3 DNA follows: TGTGCCAGCAGCCAACGTGAACTAGCGGCTCAAGAGACCCAGTACTTC. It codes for CASSQRELAAQETQYF.

The CDR3 DNA sequence: TGCGCCAGCAGCTTCTCTCATGAGCAGTTCTTC. It is translated as CASSFSHEQFF. The chain joins TRBV5-1 to TRBJ2-1, with D unresolved. Germline V lookup: CDR1 SGHRS, CDR2 YFSETQ. Trimming pared 2 bases from V and 8 bases from J, leaving 5 bases between. There are 11 residues in the CDR3. Based on the CDR3 plus reference TRBV5-1 and TRBJ2-1, the full variable domain is KAGVTQTPRYLIKTRGQQVTLSCSPISGHRSVSWYQQTPGQGLQFLFEYFSETQRNKGNFPGRFSGRQFSNSRSEMNVSTLELGDSALYLCASSFSHEQFFGPGTRLTVL.

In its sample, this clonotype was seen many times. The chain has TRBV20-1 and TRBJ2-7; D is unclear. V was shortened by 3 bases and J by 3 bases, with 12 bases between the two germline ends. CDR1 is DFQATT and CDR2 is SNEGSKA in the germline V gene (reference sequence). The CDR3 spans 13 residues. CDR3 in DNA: TGCAGTGCTAGTTTGGTAGCAAACTACGAGCAGTACTTC. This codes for CSASLVANYEQYF.

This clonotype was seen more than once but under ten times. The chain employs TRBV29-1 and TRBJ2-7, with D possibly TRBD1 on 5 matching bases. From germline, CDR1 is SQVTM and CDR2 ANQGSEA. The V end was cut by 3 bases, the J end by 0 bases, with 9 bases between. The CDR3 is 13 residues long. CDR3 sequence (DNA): TGCAGCGTTGAGACAGTTAACTCCTACGAGCAGTACTTC. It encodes CSVETVNSYEQYF.

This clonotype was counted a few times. The CDR3 coding sequence is TGTGCCAGCAGCCAAGAATTGGGACCATCACCTCGAGAGCAGTACTTC. It specifies CASSQELGPSPREQYF. The chain joins TRBV14 to TRBJ2-7, with D perhaps being TRBD1 or TRBD2 (5 bases each). Germline V CDR1 and CDR2: SGHDN, FVKESK. The CDR3 spans 16 residues. The V end was cut by 0 bases, the J end by 7 bases, with 19 bases between.

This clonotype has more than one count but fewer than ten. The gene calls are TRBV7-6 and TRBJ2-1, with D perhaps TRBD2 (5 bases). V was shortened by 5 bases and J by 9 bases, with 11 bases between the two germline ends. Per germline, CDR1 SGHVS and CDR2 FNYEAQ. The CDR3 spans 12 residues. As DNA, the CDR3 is TGTGCCAGCAGCGCGAGGGTTGGTGAGCAGTTCTTC. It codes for CASSARVGEQFF.

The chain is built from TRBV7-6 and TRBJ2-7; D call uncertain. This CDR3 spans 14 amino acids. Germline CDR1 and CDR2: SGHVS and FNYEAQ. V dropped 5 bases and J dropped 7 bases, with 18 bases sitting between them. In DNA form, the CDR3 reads TGTGCCAGCAGCCCTCCCTCAGATCCCCTTGAGCAGTACTTC. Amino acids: CASSPPSDPLEQYF.

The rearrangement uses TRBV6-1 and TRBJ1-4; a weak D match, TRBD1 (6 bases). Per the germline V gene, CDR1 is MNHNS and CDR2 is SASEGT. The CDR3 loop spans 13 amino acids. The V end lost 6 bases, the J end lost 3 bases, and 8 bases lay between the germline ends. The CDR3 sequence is CASRRGSNEKLFF. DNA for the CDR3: TGTGCCAGCAGAAGGGGGTCTAATGAAAAACTGTTTTTT.

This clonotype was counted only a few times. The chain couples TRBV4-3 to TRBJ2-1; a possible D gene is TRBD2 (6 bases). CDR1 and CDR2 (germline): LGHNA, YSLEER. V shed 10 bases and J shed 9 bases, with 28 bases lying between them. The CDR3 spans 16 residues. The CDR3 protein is CATGDGRLGTYGEQFF. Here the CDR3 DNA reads TGCGCCACGGGGGACGGACGACTAGGGACCTACGGTGAGCAGTTCTTC.

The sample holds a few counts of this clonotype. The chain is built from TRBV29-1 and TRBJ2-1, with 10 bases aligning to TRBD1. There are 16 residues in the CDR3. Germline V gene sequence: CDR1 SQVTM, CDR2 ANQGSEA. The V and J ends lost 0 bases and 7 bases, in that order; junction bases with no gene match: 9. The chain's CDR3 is CSVEDPGTGDPNEQFF. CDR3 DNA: TGCAGCGTTGAAGACCCCGGGACAGGGGACCCTAATGAGCAGTTCTTC.

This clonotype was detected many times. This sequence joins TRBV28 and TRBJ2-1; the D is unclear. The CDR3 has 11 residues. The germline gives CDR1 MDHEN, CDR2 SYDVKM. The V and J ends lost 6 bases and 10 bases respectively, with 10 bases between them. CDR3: CASSPIGEQFF. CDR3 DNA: TGTGCCAGCAGCCCCATAGGGGAGCAGTTCTTC.

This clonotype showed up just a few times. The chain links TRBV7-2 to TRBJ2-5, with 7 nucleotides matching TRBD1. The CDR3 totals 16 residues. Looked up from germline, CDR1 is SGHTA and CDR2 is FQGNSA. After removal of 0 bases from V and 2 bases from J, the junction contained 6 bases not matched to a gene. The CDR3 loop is CASSLAPAGGQETQYF. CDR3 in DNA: TGTGCCAGCAGCTTAGCGCCGGCAGGGGGACAAGAGACCCAGTACTTC.

The CDR3 coding sequence is TGTGCCAGCAGTTACAACAGTGTAATCAACGAGCAGTACTTC. Translated, it gives CASSYNSVINEQYF. J is TRBJ2-7 and V is TRBV6-5; no clear D gene. The germline CDR1 and CDR2 sequences are MNHEY and SVGAGI. The CDR3 spans 14 residues. The V end lost 2 bases, the J end lost 5 bases, and 13 bases lay between the germline ends.

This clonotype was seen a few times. CDR3 sequence reads: CASSSSPTGNNEQFF. The CDR3 bases are TGTGCCAGCAGCTCTAGCCCAACAGGAAACAATGAGCAGTTCTTC. The chain couples TRBV5-6 to TRBJ2-1; the D gene could be TRBD1 or TRBD2 (5 bases each). Between the trimmed V and J ends, which lost 3 bases and 5 bases, there was a span of 15 bases. This CDR3 comprises 15 residues. CDR1 and CDR2 (germline): SGHDT, YYEEEE.

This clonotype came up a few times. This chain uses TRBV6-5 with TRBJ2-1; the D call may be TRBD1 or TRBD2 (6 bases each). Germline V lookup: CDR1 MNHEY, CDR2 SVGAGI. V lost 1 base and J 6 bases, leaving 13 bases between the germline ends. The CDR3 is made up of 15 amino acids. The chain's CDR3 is CASSYFWGAPNEQFF. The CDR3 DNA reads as TGTGCCAGCAGTTACTTCTGGGGGGCCCCCAATGAGCAGTTCTTC.

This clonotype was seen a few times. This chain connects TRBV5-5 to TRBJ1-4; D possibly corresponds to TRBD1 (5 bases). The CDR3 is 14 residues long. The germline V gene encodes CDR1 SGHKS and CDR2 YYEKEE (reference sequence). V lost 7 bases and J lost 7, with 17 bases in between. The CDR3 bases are TGTGCCAGCCGCAAACTGCGGGGGGGTGAAAAACTGTTTTTT. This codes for CASRKLRGGEKLFF.

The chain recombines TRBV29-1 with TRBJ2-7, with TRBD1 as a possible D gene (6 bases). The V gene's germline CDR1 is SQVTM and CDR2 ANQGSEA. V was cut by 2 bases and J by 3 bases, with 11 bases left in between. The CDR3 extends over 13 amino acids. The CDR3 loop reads CSVETDSYYEQYF. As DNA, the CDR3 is TGCAGCGTTGAAACGGACAGTTACTACGAGCAGTACTTC.

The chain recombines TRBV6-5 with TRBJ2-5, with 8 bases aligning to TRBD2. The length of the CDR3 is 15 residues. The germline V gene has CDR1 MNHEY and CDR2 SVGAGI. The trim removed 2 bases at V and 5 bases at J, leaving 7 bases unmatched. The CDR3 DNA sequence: TGTGCCAGCAGTTACGTAGCGGGAAACCGCGAGACCCAGTACTTC. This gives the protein CASSYVAGNRETQYF.

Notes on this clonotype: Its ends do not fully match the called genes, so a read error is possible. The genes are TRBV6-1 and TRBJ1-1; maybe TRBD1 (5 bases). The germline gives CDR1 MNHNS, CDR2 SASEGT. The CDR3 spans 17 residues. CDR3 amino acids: CAISEAGQHRMNTEAFF. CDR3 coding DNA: TGTGCCATCAGTGAAGCGGGGCAGCATCGCATGAACACTGAAGCTTTCTTT.

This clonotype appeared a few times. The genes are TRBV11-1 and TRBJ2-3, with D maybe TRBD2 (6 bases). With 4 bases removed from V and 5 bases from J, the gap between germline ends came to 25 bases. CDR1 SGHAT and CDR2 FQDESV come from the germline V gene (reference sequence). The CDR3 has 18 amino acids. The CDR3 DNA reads TGTGCCAGCAGCTACTGGATCCGGAGGACATCGGAGGGAGATACGCAGTATTTT. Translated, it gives CASSYWIRRTSEGDTQYF.

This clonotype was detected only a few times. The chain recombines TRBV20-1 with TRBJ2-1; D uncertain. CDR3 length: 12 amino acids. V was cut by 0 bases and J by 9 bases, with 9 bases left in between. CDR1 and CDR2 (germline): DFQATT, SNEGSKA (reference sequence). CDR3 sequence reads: CSARESEVEQFF. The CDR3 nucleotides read TGCAGTGCTAGAGAAAGTGAGGTTGAGCAGTTCTTC.

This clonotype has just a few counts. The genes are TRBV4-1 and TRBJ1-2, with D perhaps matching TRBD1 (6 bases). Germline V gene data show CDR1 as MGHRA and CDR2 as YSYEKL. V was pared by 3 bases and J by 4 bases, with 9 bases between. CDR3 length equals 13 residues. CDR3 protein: CASSHEDSYGYTF. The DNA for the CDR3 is TGCGCCAGCAGCCACGAGGACAGCTATGGCTACACCTTC.